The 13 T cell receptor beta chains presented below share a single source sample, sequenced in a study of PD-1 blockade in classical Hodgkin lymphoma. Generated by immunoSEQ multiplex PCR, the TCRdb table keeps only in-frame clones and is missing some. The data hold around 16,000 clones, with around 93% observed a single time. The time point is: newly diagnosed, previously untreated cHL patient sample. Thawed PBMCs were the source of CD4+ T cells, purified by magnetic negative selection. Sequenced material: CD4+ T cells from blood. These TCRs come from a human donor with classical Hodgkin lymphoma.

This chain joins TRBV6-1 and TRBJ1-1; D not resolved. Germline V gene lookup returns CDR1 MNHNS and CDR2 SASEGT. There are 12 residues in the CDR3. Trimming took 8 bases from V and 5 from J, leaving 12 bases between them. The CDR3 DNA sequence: TGTGCCAGCCGCCGTAGGAAGACTGAAGCTTTCTTT. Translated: CASRRRKTEAFF.

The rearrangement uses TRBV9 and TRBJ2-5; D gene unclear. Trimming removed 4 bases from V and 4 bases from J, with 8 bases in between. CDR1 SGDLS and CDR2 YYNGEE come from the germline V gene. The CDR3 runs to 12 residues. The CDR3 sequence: CASSPRGETQYF. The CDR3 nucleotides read TGTGCCAGCAGCCCGCGCGGAGAGACCCAGTACTTC. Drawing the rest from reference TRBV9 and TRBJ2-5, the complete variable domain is DSGVTQTPKHLITATGQRVTLRCSPRSGDLSVYWYQQSLDQGLQFLIQYYNGEERAKGNILERFSAQQFPDLHSELNLSSLELGDSALYFCASSPRGETQYFGPGTRLLVL.

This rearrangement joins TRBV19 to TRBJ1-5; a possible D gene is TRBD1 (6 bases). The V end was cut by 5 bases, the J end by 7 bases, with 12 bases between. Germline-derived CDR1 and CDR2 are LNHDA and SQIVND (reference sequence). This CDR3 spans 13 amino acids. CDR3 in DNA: TGTGCCAGTAGTGGGGGGCTCGGGCAGCCCCAGCATTTT. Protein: CASSGGLGQPQHF.

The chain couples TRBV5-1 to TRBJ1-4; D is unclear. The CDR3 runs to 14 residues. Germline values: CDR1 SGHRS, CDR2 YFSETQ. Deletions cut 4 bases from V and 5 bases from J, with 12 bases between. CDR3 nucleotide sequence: TGCGCCAGCAGCCCACTGTTCGCGAATGAAAAACTGTTTTTT. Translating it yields CASSPLFANEKLFF.

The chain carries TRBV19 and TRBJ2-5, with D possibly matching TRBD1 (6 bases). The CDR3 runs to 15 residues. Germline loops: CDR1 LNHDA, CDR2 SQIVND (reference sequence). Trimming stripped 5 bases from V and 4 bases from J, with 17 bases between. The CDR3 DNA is TGTGCCAGTAGTCCCGGACAGTCTGTCCCAGAGACCCAGTACTTC. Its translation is CASSPGQSVPETQYF.

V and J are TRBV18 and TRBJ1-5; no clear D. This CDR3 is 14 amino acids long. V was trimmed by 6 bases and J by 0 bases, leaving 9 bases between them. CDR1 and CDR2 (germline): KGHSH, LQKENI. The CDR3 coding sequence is TGTGCCAGCTCGCCCATAGATAGCAATCAGCCCCAGCATTTT. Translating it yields CASSPIDSNQPQHF.

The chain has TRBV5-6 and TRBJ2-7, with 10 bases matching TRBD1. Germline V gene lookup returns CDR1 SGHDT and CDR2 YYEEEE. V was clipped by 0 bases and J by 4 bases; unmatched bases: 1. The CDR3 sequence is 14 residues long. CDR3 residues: CASSLGQGAYEQYF. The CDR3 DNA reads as TGTGCCAGCAGCTTGGGACAGGGGGCTTACGAGCAGTACTTC.

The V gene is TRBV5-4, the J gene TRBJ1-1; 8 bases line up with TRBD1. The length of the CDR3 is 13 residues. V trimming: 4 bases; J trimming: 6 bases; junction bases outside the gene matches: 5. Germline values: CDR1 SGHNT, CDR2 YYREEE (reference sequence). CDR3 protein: CASSDDRGAEAFF. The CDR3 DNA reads TGTGCCAGCAGCGACGACAGGGGCGCTGAAGCTTTCTTT.

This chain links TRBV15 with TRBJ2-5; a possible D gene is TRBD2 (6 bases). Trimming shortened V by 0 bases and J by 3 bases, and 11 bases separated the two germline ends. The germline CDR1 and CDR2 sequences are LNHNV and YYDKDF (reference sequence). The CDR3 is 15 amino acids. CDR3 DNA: TGTGCCACCAGCAGAGATGTAGGAGGGAAAGAGACCCAGTACTTC. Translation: CATSRDVGGKETQYF.

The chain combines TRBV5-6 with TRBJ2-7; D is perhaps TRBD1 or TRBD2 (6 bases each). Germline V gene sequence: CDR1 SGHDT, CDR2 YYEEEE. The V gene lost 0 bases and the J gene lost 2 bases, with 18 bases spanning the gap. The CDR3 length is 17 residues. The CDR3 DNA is TGTGCCAGCAGCTTGGATCCGGGCGGGACACCACCCTACGAGCAGTACTTC. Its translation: CASSLDPGGTPPYEQYF. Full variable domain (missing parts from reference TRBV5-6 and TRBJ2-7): DAGVTQSPTHLIKTRGQQVTLRCSPKSGHDTVSWYQQALGQGPQFIFQYYEEEERQRGNFPDRFSGHQFPNYSSELNVNALLLGDSALYLCASSLDPGGTPPYEQYFGPGTRLTVT.

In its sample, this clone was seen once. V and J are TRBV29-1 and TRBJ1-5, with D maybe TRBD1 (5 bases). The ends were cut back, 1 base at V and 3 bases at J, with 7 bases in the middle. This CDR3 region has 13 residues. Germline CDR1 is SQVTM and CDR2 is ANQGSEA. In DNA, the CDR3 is TGCAGCGTTGAAGTGGGGGTCAATCAGCCCCAGCATTTT. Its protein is CSVEVGVNQPQHF.

DNA of the CDR3: TGCGCCAGCAGCCAGGCGGGTATAAGGGAGACCCAGTACTTC. Translated: CASSQAGIRETQYF. The chain links TRBV5-1 to TRBJ2-5, with D maybe TRBD2 (5 bases). CDR1 is SGHRS, CDR2 YFSETQ, per germline. V lost 4 bases to trimming and J lost 5 bases, with 15 bases between them. CDR3 size: 14 residues.

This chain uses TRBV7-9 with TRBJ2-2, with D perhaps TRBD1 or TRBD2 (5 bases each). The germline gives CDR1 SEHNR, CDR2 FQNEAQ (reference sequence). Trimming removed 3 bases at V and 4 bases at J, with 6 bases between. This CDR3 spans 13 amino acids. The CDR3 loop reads CASSFGGTGELFF. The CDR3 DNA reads TGTGCCAGCAGCTTTGGGGGCACCGGGGAGCTGTTTTTT.